The next 9 T cell receptor beta chains were all read from a single sample in a study of PD-1 blockade in classical Hodgkin lymphoma. Clones were read by immunoSEQ multiplex PCR, and TCRdb kept only the in-frame ones, dropping some. The repertoire has about 41,000 clones, 70% to 90% of them found once; the top ten carry just over 5.5%. Following autologous stem cell transplantation, relapse occurred in every patient, and exposure to brentuximab vedotin varied. The specimen was peripheral blood mononuclear cells (PBMCs), collected before the second cycle of nivolumab. These TCRs come from a human donor with classical Hodgkin lymphoma.

The chain joins TRBV5-1 to TRBJ2-7; D gene uncertain. Trimming removed 0 bases from V and 3 bases from J, with 13 bases in between. Germline V gives CDR1 SGHRS, CDR2 YFSETQ. The CDR3 extends over 15 amino acids. The CDR3 here is CASSLDPALNYEQYF. The CDR3 DNA reads TGCGCCAGCAGCTTGGATCCGGCCCTGAACTACGAGCAGTACTTC. The whole variable domain, filled in from reference TRBV5-1 and TRBJ2-7, reads KAGVTQTPRYLIKTRGQQVTLSCSPISGHRSVSWYQQTPGQGLQFLFEYFSETQRNKGNFPGRFSGRQFSNSRSEMNVSTLELGDSALYLCASSLDPALNYEQYFGPGTRLTVT.

The rearrangement joins TRBV6-1 to TRBJ1-5, with TRBD1 as a possible D gene (6 bases). The CDR3 is 10 amino acids. V gave up 8 bases and J gave up 11 bases, with 10 bases separating them. Germline CDR1 reads MNHNS; CDR2 reads SASEGT. CDR3 coding DNA: TGTGCCAGCGGGGGCAGGGCCCAGCATTTT. Translated, it gives CASGGRAQHF.

V gene TRBV11-3 combines with J gene TRBJ2-2; D tentatively reads TRBD1 or TRBD2 (5 bases each). The CDR3 length is 13 residues. V gave up 5 bases and J gave up 6 bases, with 10 bases separating them. Looked up from germline, CDR1 is SGHNT and CDR2 is YENEEA. The CDR3 DNA reads as TGTGCCAGCAGCACTAGGGACCCCGGGGAGCTGTTTTTT. This encodes CASSTRDPGELFF.

The V gene is TRBV6-6, the J gene TRBJ2-3, with a possible D match to TRBD2 (5 bases). The CDR3 sequence is 13 residues long. V was trimmed by 5 bases and J by 6 bases, leaving 12 bases between them. Germline-derived CDR1 and CDR2 are MNHNY and SVGAGI (reference sequence). DNA for the CDR3: TGTGCCAGCAGTGCGGACTGGAGGGATACGCAGTATTTT. Its translation is CASSADWRDTQYF.

CDR3 loop: CASSAPKGRRNTEAFF. CDR3 sequence (DNA): TGTGCCAGCAGTGCCCCGAAGGGGCGAAGGAACACTGAAGCTTTCTTT. The gene calls are TRBV6-1 and TRBJ1-1, with D possibly TRBD1 on 5 matching bases. Germline V gene data show CDR1 as MNHNS and CDR2 as SASEGT. This CDR3 contains 16 residues. The V gene lost 4 bases and the J gene lost 1 base, with 16 bases spanning the gap.

V is TRBV28 and J is TRBJ2-2; perhaps TRBD2 as D (6 bases). The CDR3 sequence is 15 residues long. The V end was cut by 2 bases, the J end by 7 bases, with 14 bases between. Germline CDR1 MDHEN, CDR2 SYDVKM. For the CDR3, the DNA is TGTGCCAGCAGTTTAACTAGCCCGCTTGGCGGGGAGCTGTTTTTT. It is translated as CASSLTSPLGGELFF. Based on the CDR3 plus reference TRBV28 and TRBJ2-2, the full variable domain is DVKVTQSSRYLVKRTGEKVFLECVQDMDHENMFWYRQDPGLGLRLIYFSYDVKMKEKGDIPEGYSVSREKKERFSLILESASTNQTSMYLCASSLTSPLGGELFFGEGSRLTVL.

This clone was recorded only once. The chain links TRBV6-5 to TRBJ2-3; TRBD1 or TRBD2 may be the D gene (6 bases each). The CDR3 extends over 13 amino acids. V was clipped by 6 bases and J by 2 bases, with 9 bases between them. Germline lookup yields CDR1 MNHEY and CDR2 SVGAGI. CDR3 in amino acids: CASRRGVTDTQYF. In nucleotides, the CDR3 is TGTGCCAGCAGGAGGGGGGTCACAGATACGCAGTATTTT.

The V call is TRBV28, the J call TRBJ1-5, with TRBD1 matching over 9 bases. V dropped 9 bases and J dropped 8; count of bases not matched to a gene: 8. The CDR3 is made up of 13 amino acids. Germline V gene data show CDR1 as MDHEN and CDR2 as SYDVKM. The CDR3, as DNA: TGTGCCAGTTGCGGGACAGGGCATAAGCCCCAGCATTTT. Translating it yields CASCGTGHKPQHF.

V usage is TRBV7-8 and J usage is TRBJ1-5; D is possibly TRBD1 (6 bases). The CDR3 totals 15 residues. Between the trimmed V and J ends, which lost 1 base and 3 bases, there was a span of 10 bases. Looked up from germline, CDR1 is SGHVS and CDR2 is FQNEAQ. The CDR3 sequence is CASSLGGATNQPQHF. In DNA form, the CDR3 reads TGTGCCAGCAGCTTAGGGGGGGCGACCAATCAGCCCCAGCATTTT.